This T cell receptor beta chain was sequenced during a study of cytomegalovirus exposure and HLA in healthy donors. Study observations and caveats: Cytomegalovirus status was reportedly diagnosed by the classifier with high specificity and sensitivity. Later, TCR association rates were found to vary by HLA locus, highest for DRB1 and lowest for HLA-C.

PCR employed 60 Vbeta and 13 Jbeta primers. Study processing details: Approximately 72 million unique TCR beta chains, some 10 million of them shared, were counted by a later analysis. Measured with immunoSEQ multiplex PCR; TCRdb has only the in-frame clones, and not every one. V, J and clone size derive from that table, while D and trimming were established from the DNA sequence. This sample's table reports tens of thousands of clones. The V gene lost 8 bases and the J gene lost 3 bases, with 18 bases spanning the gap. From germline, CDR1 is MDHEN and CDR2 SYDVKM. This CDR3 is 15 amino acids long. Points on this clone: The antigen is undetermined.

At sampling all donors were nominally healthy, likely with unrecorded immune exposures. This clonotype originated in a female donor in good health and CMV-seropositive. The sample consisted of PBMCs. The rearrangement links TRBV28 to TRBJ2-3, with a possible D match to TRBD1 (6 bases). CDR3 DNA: TGTGCCAGCGAGGGCCGGATAGGGGGAACAGATACGCAGTATTTT. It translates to CASEGRIGGTDTQYF. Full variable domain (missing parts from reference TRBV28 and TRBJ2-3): DVKVTQSSRYLVKRTGEKVFLECVQDMDHENMFWYRQDPGLGLRLIYFSYDVKMKEKGDIPEGYSVSREKKERFSLILESASTNQTSMYLCASEGRIGGTDTQYFGPGTRLTVL.